The rows below give T cell receptor beta chains drawn from one sample of a study of blood T cell repertoires in COVID-19. Assay used: immunoSEQ multiplex PCR; TCRdb lists only in-frame clones, some missing. The sample has 63,000 or so clones; 89% are singletons. Sequencing was performed on peripheral blood. These receptors all come from a man in his 60s with acute or convalescent COVID-19. Each CDR3 is given with its conserved first and last residue.

CDR3 length	V gene	J gene	CDR3 protein
12	TRBV19	TRBJ1-4	CASSIQNGKLFF
14	TRBV3-1/TRBV3-2	TRBJ2-1	CASSLLSGNNEQFF
13	TRBV7-2	TRBJ1-5	CASSVDRYQPQHF
14	TRBV6-1	TRBJ2-7	CASSEADGVYEQYF
15	TRBV9	TRBJ1-3	CASSVEDRETNTIYF
16	TRBV9	TRBJ2-2	CASSVTGGKNTGELFF
11	TRBV29-1	TRBJ2-7	CSVVVRSEQYF
13	TRBV3-1/TRBV3-2	TRBJ1-1	CASSRGGNTEAFF
15	TRBV11-2	TRBJ2-7	CASSFLGGAPEEQYF
15	TRBV19	TRBJ1-4	CASSTLATGGEKLFF
12	TRBV5-1	TRBJ2-7	CASSRDSYEQYF
14	TRBV9	TRBJ1-5	CASSVGGENQPQHF
15	TRBV4-1	TRBJ2-5	CASSQEGQGYVFHYF
14	TRBV2	TRBJ1-5	CASSRQGVGQPQHF
16	TRBV24-1	TRBJ2-2	CATSEGGQGFTGELFF
12	TRBV24-1	TRBJ2-3	CATSDTWDTQYF
15	TRBV11-2	TRBJ2-7	CASSTSSGRTYEQYF
16	TRBV7-9	TRBJ2-4	CASSLSGSGLKNIQYF
15	TRBV5-6	TRBJ1-4	CASSTSDRAGEKLFF
15	TRBV9	TRBJ1-4	CASSTSGGPNEKLFF
15	TRBV6-6	TRBJ2-5	CASSYAESPRGTQYF
13	TRBV19	TRBJ2-2	CASMGTGDRELFF
14	TRBV5-1	TRBJ2-5	CASSGGQLRETQYF
15	TRBV5-1	TRBJ1-5	CASSLEAGSNQPQHF
19	TRBV21-1	TRBJ1-1	CASSVINLHPGQTNTEAFF
13	TRBV5-4	TRBJ2-3	CASTGLVSDTQYF
13	TRBV6-5	TRBJ2-7	CASNRDRTYEQYF
14	TRBV2	TRBJ1-5	CASSQQGAPQPQHF
16	TRBV25-1	TRBJ1-1	CASSEGQWGERTEAFF
13	TRBV29-1	TRBJ2-1	CSVESDRGNEQFF
11	TRBV7-8	TRBJ2-2	CASSAQRELFF
18	TRBV3-1/TRBV3-2	TRBJ2-1	CASSQDLHSGGPYNEQFF
11	TRBV2	TRBJ1-1	CASKLNTEAFF
16	TRBV6-6	TRBJ1-4	CASSYVQPIKNEKLFF
15	TRBV9	TRBJ1-3	CASSVVPGGGNTIYF
13	TRBV30	TRBJ1-2	CAWANRQGYGYTF
15	TRBV7-8	TRBJ2-2	CASSPRGLSTGELFF
15	TRBV6-5	TRBJ2-5	CASSYYHGQEETQYF
13	TRBV25-1	TRBJ2-7	CASSGQGSYEQYF
15	TRBV6-1	TRBJ1-6	CASSDSGQGGSPLHF
15	TRBV5-1	TRBJ1-5	CASSLGQGGNQPQHF
13	TRBV5-1	TRBJ2-3	CASSETSTDTQYF